This TCR beta chain was recovered during a study of control samples from healthy donors and cancer patients. This CDR3 comprises 14 residues. Trimming at V came to 4 bases and at J to 6 bases, leaving 5 bases not matched to a gene. Germline CDR1 ENHRY, CDR2 SYGVKD. TCRdb's copy holds only in-frame clones and misses some; the assay was immunoSEQ multiplex PCR. This repertoire shows roughly 160,000 clones, less than 95% found once; its top ten account for about 15%. The sequence came from a man in his 60s with colorectal cancer. Sequences were obtained from PBMCs. The chain carries TRBV10-3 and TRBJ2-4, with 8 bases fitting TRBD2. The CDR3 protein is CAISVGGTRNIQYF. CDR3 coding DNA: TGTGCCATCAGTGTAGGAGGGACTAGAAACATTCAGTACTTC.